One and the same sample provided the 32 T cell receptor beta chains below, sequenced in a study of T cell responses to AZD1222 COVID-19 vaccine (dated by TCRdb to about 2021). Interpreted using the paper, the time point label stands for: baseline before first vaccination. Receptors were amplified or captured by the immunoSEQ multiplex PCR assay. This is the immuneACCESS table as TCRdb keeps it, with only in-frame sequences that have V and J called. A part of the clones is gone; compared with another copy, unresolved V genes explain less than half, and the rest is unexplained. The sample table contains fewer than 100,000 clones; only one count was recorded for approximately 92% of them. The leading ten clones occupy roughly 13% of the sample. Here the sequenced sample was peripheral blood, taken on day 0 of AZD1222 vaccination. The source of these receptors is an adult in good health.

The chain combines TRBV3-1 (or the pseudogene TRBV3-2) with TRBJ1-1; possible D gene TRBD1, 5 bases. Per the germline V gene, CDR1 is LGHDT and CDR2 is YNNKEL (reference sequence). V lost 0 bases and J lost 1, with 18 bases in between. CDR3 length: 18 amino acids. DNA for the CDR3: TGTGCCAGCAGCCAAGATATGGGGCTAGGGGTCCGGAACACTGAAGCTTTCTTT. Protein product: CASSQDMGLGVRNTEAFF.

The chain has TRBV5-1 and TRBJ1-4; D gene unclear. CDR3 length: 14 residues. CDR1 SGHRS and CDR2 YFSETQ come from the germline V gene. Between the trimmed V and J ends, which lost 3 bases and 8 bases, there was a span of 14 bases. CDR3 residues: CASSSGREGEKLFF. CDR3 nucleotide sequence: TGCGCCAGCAGCTCAGGAAGGGAGGGCGAAAAACTGTTTTTT.

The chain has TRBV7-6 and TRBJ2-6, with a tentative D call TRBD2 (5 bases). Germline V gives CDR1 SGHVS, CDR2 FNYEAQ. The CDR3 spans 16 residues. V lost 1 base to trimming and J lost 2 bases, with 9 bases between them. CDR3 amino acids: CASSLDFGAGANVLTF. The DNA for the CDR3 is TGTGCCAGCAGCTTAGATTTCGGGGCTGGGGCCAACGTCCTGACTTTC.

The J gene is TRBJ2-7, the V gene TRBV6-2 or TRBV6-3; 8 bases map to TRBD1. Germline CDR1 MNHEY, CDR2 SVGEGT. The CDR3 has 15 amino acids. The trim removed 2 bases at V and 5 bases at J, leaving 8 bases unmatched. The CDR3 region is CASSYQGAPWDEQYF. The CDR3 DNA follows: TGTGCCAGCAGTTACCAGGGGGCGCCTTGGGACGAGCAGTACTTC.

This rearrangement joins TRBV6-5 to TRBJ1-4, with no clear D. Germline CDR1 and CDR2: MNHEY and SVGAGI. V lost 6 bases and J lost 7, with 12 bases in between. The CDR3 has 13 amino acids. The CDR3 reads CASRRSGVEKLFF. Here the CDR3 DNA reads TGTGCCAGCAGACGTTCCGGAGTTGAAAAACTGTTTTTT.

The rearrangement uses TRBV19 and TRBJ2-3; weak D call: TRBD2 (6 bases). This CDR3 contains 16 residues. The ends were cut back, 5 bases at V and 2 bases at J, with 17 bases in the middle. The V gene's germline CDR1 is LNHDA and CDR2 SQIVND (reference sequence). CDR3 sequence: CASSSSMWTITDTQYF. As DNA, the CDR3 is TGTGCCAGTAGTTCGAGCATGTGGACTATCACAGATACGCAGTATTTT.

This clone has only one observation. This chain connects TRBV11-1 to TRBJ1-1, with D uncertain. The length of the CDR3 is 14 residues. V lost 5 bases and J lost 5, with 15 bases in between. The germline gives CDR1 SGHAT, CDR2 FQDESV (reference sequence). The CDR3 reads CASSVRRTRTEAFF. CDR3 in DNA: TGTGCCAGCAGCGTACGAAGGACGCGGACTGAAGCTTTCTTT. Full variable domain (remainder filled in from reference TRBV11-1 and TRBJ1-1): EAEVAQSPRYKITEKSQAVAFWCDPISGHATLYWYRQILGQGPELLVQFQDESVVDDSQLPKDRFSAERLKGVDSTLKIQPAELGDSAMYLCASSVRRTRTEAFFGQGTRLTVV.

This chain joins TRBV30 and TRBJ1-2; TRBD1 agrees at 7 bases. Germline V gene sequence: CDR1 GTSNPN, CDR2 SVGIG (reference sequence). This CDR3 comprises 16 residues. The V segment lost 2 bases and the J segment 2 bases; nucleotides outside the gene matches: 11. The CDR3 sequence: CAWSPGGTATNYGYTF. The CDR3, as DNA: TGTGCCTGGAGTCCAGGAGGGACAGCTACCAACTATGGCTACACCTTC. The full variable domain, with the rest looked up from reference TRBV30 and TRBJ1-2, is SQTIHQWPATLVQPVGSPLSLECTVEGTSNPNLYWYRQAAGRGLQLLFYSVGIGQISSEVPQNLSASRPQDRQFILSSKKLLLSDSGFYLCAWSPGGTATNYGYTFGSGTRLTVV.

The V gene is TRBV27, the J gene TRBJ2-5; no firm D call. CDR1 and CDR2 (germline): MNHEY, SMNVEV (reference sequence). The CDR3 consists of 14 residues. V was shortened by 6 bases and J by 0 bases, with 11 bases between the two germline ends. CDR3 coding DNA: TGTGCCAGCAGAAATCCCCTTGACCAAGAGACCCAGTACTTC. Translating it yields CASRNPLDQETQYF.

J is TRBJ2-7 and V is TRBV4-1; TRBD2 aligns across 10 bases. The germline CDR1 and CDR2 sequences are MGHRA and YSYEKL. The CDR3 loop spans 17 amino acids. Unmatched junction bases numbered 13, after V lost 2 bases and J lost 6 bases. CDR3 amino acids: CASSQPLSPGTSAEQYF. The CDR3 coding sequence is TGCGCCAGCAGCCAACCCTTGTCTCCCGGGACTAGCGCCGAGCAGTACTTC.

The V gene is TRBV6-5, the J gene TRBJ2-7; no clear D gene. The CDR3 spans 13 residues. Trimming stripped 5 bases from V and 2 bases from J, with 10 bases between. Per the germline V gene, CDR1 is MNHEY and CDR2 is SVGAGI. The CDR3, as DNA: TGTGCCAGCAGTAGAGGAGTGACCTACGAGCAGTACTTC. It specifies CASSRGVTYEQYF.

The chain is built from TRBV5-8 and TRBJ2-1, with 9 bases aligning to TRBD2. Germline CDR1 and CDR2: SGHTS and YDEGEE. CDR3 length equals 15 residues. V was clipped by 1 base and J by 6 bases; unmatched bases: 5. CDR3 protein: CASSLRGGARNEQFF. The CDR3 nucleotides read TGTGCCAGCAGCTTGCGCGGGGGGGCCCGCAATGAGCAGTTCTTC.

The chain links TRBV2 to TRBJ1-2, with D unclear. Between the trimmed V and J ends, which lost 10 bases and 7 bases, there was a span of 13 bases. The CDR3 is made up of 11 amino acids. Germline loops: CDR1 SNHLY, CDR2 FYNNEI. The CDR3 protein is CATPGNAGYTF. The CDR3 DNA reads TGTGCCACCCCGGGGAACGCTGGCTACACCTTC.

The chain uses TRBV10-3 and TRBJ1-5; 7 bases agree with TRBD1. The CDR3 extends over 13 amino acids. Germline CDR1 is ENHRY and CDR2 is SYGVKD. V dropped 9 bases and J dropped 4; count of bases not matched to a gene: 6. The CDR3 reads CAIGTAPNQPQHF. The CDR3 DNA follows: TGTGCCATTGGGACAGCACCTAATCAGCCCCAGCATTTT.

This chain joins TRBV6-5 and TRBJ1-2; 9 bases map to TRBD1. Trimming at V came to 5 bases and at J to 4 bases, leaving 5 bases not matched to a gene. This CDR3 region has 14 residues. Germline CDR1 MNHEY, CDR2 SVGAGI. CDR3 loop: CASSPGQGGYGYTF. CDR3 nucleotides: TGTGCCAGCAGTCCGGGACAGGGAGGCTATGGCTACACCTTC.

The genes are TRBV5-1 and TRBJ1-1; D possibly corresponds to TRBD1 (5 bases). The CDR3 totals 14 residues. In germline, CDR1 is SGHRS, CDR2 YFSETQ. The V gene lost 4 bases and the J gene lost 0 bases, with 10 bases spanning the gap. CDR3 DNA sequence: TGCGCCAGCAGCGTGACAGCTATGAACACTGAAGCTTTCTTT. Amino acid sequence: CASSVTAMNTEAFF.

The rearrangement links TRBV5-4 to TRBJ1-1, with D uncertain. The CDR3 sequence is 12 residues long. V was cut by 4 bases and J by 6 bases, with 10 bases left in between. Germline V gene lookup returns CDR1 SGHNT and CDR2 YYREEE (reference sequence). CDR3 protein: CASSVKGAEAFF. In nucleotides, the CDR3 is TGTGCCAGCAGCGTGAAGGGTGCTGAAGCTTTCTTT.

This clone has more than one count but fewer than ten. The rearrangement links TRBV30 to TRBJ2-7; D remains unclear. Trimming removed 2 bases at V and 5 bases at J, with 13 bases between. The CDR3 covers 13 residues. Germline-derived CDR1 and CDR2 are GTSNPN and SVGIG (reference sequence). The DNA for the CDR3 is TGTGCCTGGAGTCTTGTAGAATTCCACGAGCAGTACTTC. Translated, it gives CAWSLVEFHEQYF.

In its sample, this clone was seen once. This CDR3 reads CASKGTGWIQPQHF. CDR3 in DNA: TGTGCCAGCAAAGGGACAGGGTGGATTCAGCCCCAGCATTTT. The chain links TRBV2 to TRBJ1-5, with 9 bases matching TRBD1. The junction had 7 bases not matched to a gene; V was cut back by 7 bases and J by 6 bases. The CDR3 covers 14 residues. Germline V lookup: CDR1 SNHLY, CDR2 FYNNEI. The full variable domain, rest sourced from reference TRBV2 and TRBJ1-5, is EPEVTQTPSHQVTQMGQEVILRCVPISNHLYFYWYRQILGQKVEFLVSFYNNEISEKSEIFDDQFSVERPDGSNFTLKIRSTKLEDSAMYFCASKGTGWIQPQHFGDGTRLSIL.

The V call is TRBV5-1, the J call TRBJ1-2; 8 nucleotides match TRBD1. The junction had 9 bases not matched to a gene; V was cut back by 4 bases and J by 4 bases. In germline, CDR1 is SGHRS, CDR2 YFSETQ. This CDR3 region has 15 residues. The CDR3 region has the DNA TGCGCCAGCAGCGGACCGACAGGGGAGACCTATGGCTACACCTTC. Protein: CASSGPTGETYGYTF.

The CDR3 DNA follows: TGCGCCAGCAGCCAAGGGGTCCAAGAAGCTTTCTTT. Protein: CASSQGVQEAFF. The chain has TRBV4-1 and TRBJ1-1; D not resolved. CDR1 and CDR2 (germline): MGHRA, YSYEKL. This CDR3 contains 12 residues. V was shortened by 1 base and J by 8 bases, with 8 bases between the two germline ends.

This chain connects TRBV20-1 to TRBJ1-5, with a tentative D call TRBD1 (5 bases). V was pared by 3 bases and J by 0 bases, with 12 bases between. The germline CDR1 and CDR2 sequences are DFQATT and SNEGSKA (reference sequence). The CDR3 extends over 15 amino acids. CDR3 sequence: CSASLGEGSNQPQHF. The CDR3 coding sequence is TGCAGTGCTAGTTTGGGGGAGGGTAGCAATCAGCCCCAGCATTTT.

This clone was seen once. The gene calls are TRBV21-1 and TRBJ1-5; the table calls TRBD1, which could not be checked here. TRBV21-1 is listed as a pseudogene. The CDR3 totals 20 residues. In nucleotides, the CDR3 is TGTGCCAGCAGCAAAGGGTATCCCGGGACAGGGGACCTTAGCAATCAGCCCCAGCATTTT. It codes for CASSKGYPGTGDLSNQPQHF.

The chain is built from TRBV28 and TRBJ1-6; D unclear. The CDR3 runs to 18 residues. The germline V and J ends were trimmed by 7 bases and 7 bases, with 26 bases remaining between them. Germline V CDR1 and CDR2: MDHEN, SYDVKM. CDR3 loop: CASTKDTMPVANNSPLHF. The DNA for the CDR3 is TGTGCCAGCACCAAAGATACCATGCCGGTCGCCAACAATTCACCCCTCCACTTT.

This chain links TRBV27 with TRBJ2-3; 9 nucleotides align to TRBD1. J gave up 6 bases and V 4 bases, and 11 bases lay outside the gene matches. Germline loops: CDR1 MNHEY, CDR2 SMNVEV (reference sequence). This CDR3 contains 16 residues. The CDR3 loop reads CASSSPPGTGRDTQYF. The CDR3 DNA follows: TGTGCCAGCAGTTCACCCCCCGGGACAGGGCGGGATACGCAGTATTTT.

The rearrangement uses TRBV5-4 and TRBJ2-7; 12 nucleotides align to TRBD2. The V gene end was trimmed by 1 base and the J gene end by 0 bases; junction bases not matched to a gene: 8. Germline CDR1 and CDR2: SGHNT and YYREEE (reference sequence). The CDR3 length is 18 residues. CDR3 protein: CASSLPGLAGSTSYEQYF. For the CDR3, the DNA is TGTGCCAGCAGCTTGCCTGGACTAGCGGGGTCTACCTCCTACGAGCAGTACTTC.

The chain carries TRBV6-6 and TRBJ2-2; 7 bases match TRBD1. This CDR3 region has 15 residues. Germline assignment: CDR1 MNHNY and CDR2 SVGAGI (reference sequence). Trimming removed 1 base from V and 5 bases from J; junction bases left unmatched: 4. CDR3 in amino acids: CASSYFDRETGELFF. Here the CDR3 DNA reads TGTGCCAGCAGTTACTTCGACAGGGAAACCGGGGAGCTGTTTTTT.

CDR3 in DNA: TGTGCCAGTAGCAAAGGGGGGACACCGAACACTGAAGCTTTCTTT. This gives the protein CASSKGGTPNTEAFF. The rearrangement uses TRBV19 and TRBJ1-1; tentative D call: TRBD1 (6 bases). V was cut by 6 bases and J by 1 base, with 15 bases left in between. The CDR3 length is 15 residues. Germline V CDR1 and CDR2: LNHDA, SQIVND (reference sequence).

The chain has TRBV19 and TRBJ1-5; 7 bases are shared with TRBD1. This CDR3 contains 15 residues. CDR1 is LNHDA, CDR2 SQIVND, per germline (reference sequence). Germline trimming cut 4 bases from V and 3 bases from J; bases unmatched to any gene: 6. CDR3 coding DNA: TGTGCCAGTAGTAGACAGACAGGGTCCAATCAGCCCCAGCATTTT. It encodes CASSRQTGSNQPQHF.

The CDR3 reads CASRNANTGELFF. CDR3 in DNA: TGTGCCAGCAGGAATGCGAACACCGGGGAGCTGTTTTTT. The chain uses TRBV21-1 and TRBJ2-2. TRBV21-1 is marked as a pseudogene. The CDR3 loop spans 13 amino acids.

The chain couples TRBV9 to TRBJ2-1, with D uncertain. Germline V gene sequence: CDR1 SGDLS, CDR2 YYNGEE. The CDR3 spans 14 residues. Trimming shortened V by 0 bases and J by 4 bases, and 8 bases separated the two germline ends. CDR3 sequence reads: CASSVEVGYNEQFF. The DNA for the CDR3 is TGTGCCAGCAGCGTAGAAGTGGGTTACAATGAGCAGTTCTTC.

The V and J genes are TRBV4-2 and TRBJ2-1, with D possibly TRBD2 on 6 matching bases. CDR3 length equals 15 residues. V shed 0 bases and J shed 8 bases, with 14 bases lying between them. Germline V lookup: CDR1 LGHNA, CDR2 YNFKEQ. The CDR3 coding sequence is TGTGCCAGCAGCCAAGAGGGATCGGGGGTTTATGAGCAGTTCTTC. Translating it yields CASSQEGSGVYEQFF.